Listed here are 18 T cell receptor beta chains from one sample, sequenced in a study of T-cell reconstitution after alpha-beta-depleted transplantation in children. A TCRbeta library incorporating unique molecular identifiers was prepared. TCRdb re-called the PCR reads with MiXCR, one entry per CDR3 protein. This table has a few hundred thousand distinct CDR3 sequences, over 10% appearing once. Sequencing was performed on PBMCs, mostly from graft donor cells, taken 360 days after TCRalphabeta/CD19-depleted stem cell transplant. The receptors shown here come from a male patient younger than 18 who had a stem cell transplant for acute myeloid leukemia, so the T cells may come from the graft donor.

This chain's CDR3 is CASSVQGTGAPIHF. CDR3 sequence (DNA): TGTGCCAGCAGCGTACAGGGGACAGGGGCCCCCATCCACTTT. This chain connects TRBV9 to TRBJ1-6, with 10 bases matching TRBD1. The trim removed 1 base at V and 17 bases at J, leaving 9 bases unmatched. The CDR3 is 14 amino acids. Germline loops: CDR1 SGDLS, CDR2 YYNGEE.

In this sample, this clonotype turned up a few times. The rearrangement links TRBV28 to TRBJ2-1; D perhaps matches TRBD2 (5 bases). V was trimmed by 6 bases and J by 8 bases, leaving 14 bases between them. The CDR3 extends over 13 amino acids. Germline V lookup: CDR1 MDHEN, CDR2 SYDVKM. The CDR3 DNA sequence: TGTGCCAGCAGGACTATCCCGAGTGATGAGCAGTTCTTC. Amino acid sequence: CASRTIPSDEQFF.

This clonotype was seen only a few times. The V and J genes are TRBV7-6 and TRBJ2-7, with 10 bases fitting TRBD1. There are 15 residues in the CDR3. Unmatched junction bases numbered 9, after V lost 5 bases and J lost 5 bases. Germline CDR1 SGHVS, CDR2 FNYEAQ. CDR3 residues: CASSLRDRGRDEQYF. The CDR3 DNA is TGTGCCAGCAGCCTCCGCGACAGGGGGCGGGACGAGCAGTACTTC.

This clonotype was counted ten times or more. The chain joins TRBV6-1 to TRBJ2-5, with D perhaps TRBD2 (6 bases). The CDR3 covers 14 residues. Germline CDR1 reads MNHNS; CDR2 reads SASEGT. V lost 6 bases and J lost 2, with 13 bases in between. The CDR3 region has the DNA TGTGCCAGCAGACGACTAGGGTTTCAAGAGACCCAGTACTTC. Its protein product is CASRRLGFQETQYF.

The chain has TRBV2 and TRBJ1-5; D gene unclear. Germline V gene sequence: CDR1 SNHLY, CDR2 FYNNEI. Trimming cost V 8 bases and J 3 bases, with 14 bases left between them. The CDR3 has 14 amino acids. CDR3 residues: CASGPEVHNQPQHF. DNA of the CDR3: TGTGCCAGCGGCCCCGAGGTCCACAATCAGCCCCAGCATTTT. Supplemented by reference TRBV2 and TRBJ1-5, the full variable domain reads EPEVTQTPSHQVTQMGQEVILRCVPISNHLYFYWYRQILGQKVEFLVSFYNNEISEKSEIFDDQFSVERPDGSNFTLKIRSTKLEDSAMYFCASGPEVHNQPQHFGDGTRLSIL.

The chain links TRBV6-2 or TRBV6-3 to TRBJ2-1, with 10 bases lining up with TRBD2. The CDR3 runs 15 residues. CDR1 and CDR2 (germline): MNHEY, SVGEGT. Losses at the gene ends were 7 bases for V and 4 bases for J; bases not matched to a gene: 7. The CDR3 loop reads CASKSSGSGYNEQFF. The CDR3 DNA reads as TGTGCCAGCAAATCTAGCGGGAGCGGATACAATGAGCAGTTCTTC.

In its sample, this clonotype was seen many times. V is TRBV29-1 and J is TRBJ2-7, with D possibly TRBD2 on 6 matching bases. From germline, CDR1 is SQVTM and CDR2 ANQGSEA. The CDR3 is 12 residues long. This CDR3 is CTASDRTYEQYF. In nucleotides, the CDR3 is TGCACCGCTAGCGATAGAACCTACGAGCAGTACTTC.

This clonotype was recorded a few times. The chain links TRBV18 to TRBJ1-1; the D is unclear. The germline V gene has CDR1 KGHSH and CDR2 LQKENI. Trimming took off 2 bases at V and 1 base at J, with 5 bases between the two ends. The CDR3 has 13 amino acids. The CDR3 spells CASSPKTNTEAFF. The CDR3 DNA follows: TGTGCCAGCTCACCAAAAACGAACACTGAAGCTTTCTTT.

V is TRBV20-1 and J is TRBJ2-5, with D uncertain. This CDR3 region has 15 residues. Germline CDR1 DFQATT, CDR2 SNEGSKA (reference sequence). Trimming removed 5 bases at V and 5 bases at J, with 21 bases between. The CDR3 loop is CSAFYQRVSMETQYF. The CDR3, as DNA: TGCAGTGCTTTTTATCAAAGGGTCTCAATGGAGACCCAGTACTTC.

This clonotype was seen at least ten times. The rearrangement uses TRBV28 and TRBJ2-1, with 9 bases that match TRBD2. From germline, CDR1 is MDHEN and CDR2 SYDVKM. The CDR3 totals 14 residues. Trimming at V came to 6 bases and at J to 7 bases, leaving 7 bases not matched to a gene. The CDR3, as DNA: TGTGCCAGCAGCTTGGGCGGGAGGGGAAATGAGCAGTTCTTC. Protein: CASSLGGRGNEQFF.

This clonotype was observed a few times. CDR3 loop: CASSPLGTGATYNEQFF. CDR3 bases: TGCGCCAGCAGCCCCCTAGGGACGGGGGCCACCTACAATGAGCAGTTCTTC. This sequence joins TRBV5-1 and TRBJ2-1, with D possibly called TRBD1 or TRBD2 (6 bases each). This CDR3 region has 17 residues. V lost 4 bases, J lost 2 bases, and 19 bases lay in between. Looked up from germline, CDR1 is SGHRS and CDR2 is YFSETQ.

This clonotype has at least ten counts. V is TRBV6-5 and J is TRBJ2-7; D possibly matches TRBD1 or TRBD2 (5 bases each). Germline lookup yields CDR1 MNHEY and CDR2 SVGAGI. The CDR3 loop spans 11 amino acids. Trimming shortened V by 7 bases and J by 6 bases, and 10 bases separated the two germline ends. The CDR3 sequence: CASTLGTEQYF. CDR3 DNA: TGTGCCAGCACCCTAGGGACCGAGCAGTACTTC.

The gene calls are TRBV7-8 and TRBJ2-4; possibly TRBD1 or TRBD2 for D (5 bases each). The germline V and J ends were trimmed by 5 bases and 6 bases, with 11 bases remaining between them. The CDR3 sequence is 13 residues long. In germline, CDR1 is SGHVS, CDR2 FQNEAQ. The DNA of the CDR3 is TGTGCCAGCAGCCCGGGACCTCCAAACATTCAGTACTTC. Translated: CASSPGPPNIQYF.

The chain is built from TRBV7-2 and TRBJ2-7, with 13 nucleotides matching TRBD2. CDR1 is SGHTA, CDR2 FQGNSA, per germline. This CDR3 is 17 amino acids long. The trim removed 5 bases at V and 2 bases at J, leaving 9 bases unmatched. CDR3 sequence (DNA): TGTGCCAGCAGCCTACGGACTAGCGGGGGATGGCCCTACGAGCAGTACTTC. It encodes CASSLRTSGGWPYEQYF.

Details on this clonotype: A much larger clone lies one base from this, so it may be a read error. V usage is TRBV6-2 or TRBV6-3 and J usage is TRBJ1-1; 10 nucleotides match TRBD1. CDR3 size: 13 residues. Trimming took 4 bases from V and 6 from J; bases not matched to a gene: 2. Germline lookup yields CDR1 MNHEY and CDR2 SVGEGT. The CDR3 coding sequence is TGTGCCAGCAGTTTCGGACAGGGGGCTGAAGCTTTCTTT. Amino acid sequence: CASSFGQGAEAFF.

This clonotype was found many times. J is TRBJ2-5 and V is TRBV29-1; 7 nucleotides match TRBD2. Germline CDR1 SQVTM, CDR2 ANQGSEA. Losses at the gene ends were 6 bases for V and 4 bases for J; bases not matched to a gene: 11. The CDR3 loop spans 14 amino acids. For the CDR3, the DNA is TGCAGCGTCGGAGGAGCGGGAAAGGGAGAGACCCAGTACTTC. Its protein is CSVGGAGKGETQYF.

The table lists this clonotype with a few counts. V usage is TRBV5-1 and J usage is TRBJ2-7; 8 bases fit TRBD2. V trimming: 4 bases; J trimming: 4 bases; junction bases outside the gene matches: 10. The CDR3 totals 15 residues. Germline V gene data show CDR1 as SGHRS and CDR2 as YFSETQ. The CDR3 loop reads CASSRPGLEPYEQYF. CDR3 DNA: TGCGCCAGCAGCCGACCGGGACTAGAGCCGTACGAGCAGTACTTC.

This clonotype was seen a few times. This rearrangement joins TRBV29-1 to TRBJ2-6, with 7 bases aligning to TRBD1. The CDR3 consists of 14 residues. Unmatched junction bases numbered 4, after V lost 6 bases and J lost 2 bases. CDR1 and CDR2 from the germline V gene are SQVTM and ANQGSEA. CDR3 bases: TGCAGCGTCCGTGGACAGGCTGGGGCCAACGTCCTGACTTTC. This gives the protein CSVRGQAGANVLTF.